This entry lists 23 T cell receptor beta chains sequenced from one sample in a study of cytomegalovirus exposure and HLA in healthy donors. TCRdb's copy holds only in-frame clones and misses some; the assay was immunoSEQ multiplex PCR. The sample has some 130,000 clones, approximately 82% seen once; the top ten hold roughly 30%. Sequencing used PBMCs. These receptors were obtained from a young man in good health and CMV-seropositive.

This clone was counted a single time. CDR3 bases: TGTGCCAGCAGTTCTCGGGGGGGTCAGGGAAGGAATGAAAAACTGTTTTTT. Translation: CASSSRGGQGRNEKLFF. The chain joins TRBV27 to TRBJ1-4, with a possible D match to TRBD1 (5 bases). There are 17 residues in the CDR3. The V gene lost 4 bases and the J gene lost 5 bases, with 20 bases spanning the gap. The V gene's germline CDR1 is MNHEY and CDR2 SMNVEV (reference sequence).

V gene TRBV5-8 combines with J gene TRBJ1-2; D call uncertain. This CDR3 contains 15 residues. Trimming removed 1 base at V and 6 bases at J, with 16 bases between. From germline, CDR1 is SGHTS and CDR2 YDEGEE. The CDR3 here is CASSLRPGSENGYTF. The CDR3 DNA follows: TGTGCCAGCAGCTTGAGGCCGGGGTCGGAAAATGGCTACACCTTC.

This rearrangement joins TRBV7-9 to TRBJ2-5; unclear D gene. CDR1 and CDR2 (germline): SEHNR, FQNEAQ (reference sequence). CDR3 length: 13 amino acids. V shed 5 bases and J shed 5 bases, with 12 bases lying between them. The CDR3 is CASSVPVLETQYF. The DNA for the CDR3 is TGTGCCAGCAGCGTCCCTGTTTTGGAGACCCAGTACTTC.

This sequence joins TRBV18 and TRBJ2-7; D might be TRBD2 (6 bases). The CDR3 contains 13 residues. Between the trimmed V and J ends, which lost 6 bases and 1 base, there was a span of 10 bases. Germline CDR1 and CDR2: KGHSH and LQKENI. The CDR3 sequence: CASSREASYEQYF. In DNA, the CDR3 is TGTGCCAGCTCCAGGGAGGCTTCCTACGAGCAGTACTTC. The whole variable domain, filled in from reference TRBV18 and TRBJ2-7, reads NAGVMQNPRHLVRRRGQEARLRCSPMKGHSHVYWYRQLPEEGLKFMVYLQKENIIDESGMPKERFSAEFPKEGPSILRIQQVVRGDSAAYFCASSREASYEQYFGPGTRLTVT.

This sequence joins TRBV5-1 and TRBJ2-6; 8 nucleotides match TRBD1. The J segment lost 1 base and the V segment lost 4 bases, leaving 4 bases of the junction unmatched. The CDR3 is 16 amino acids. Germline V gives CDR1 SGHRS, CDR2 YFSETQ. The CDR3 DNA reads as TGCGCCAGCAGCCCGGGGGACAGGTCTGGGGCCAACGTCCTGACTTTC. Translation gives CASSPGDRSGANVLTF.

V and J are TRBV30 and TRBJ1-1; no reliable D call. Germline V gene data show CDR1 as GTSNPN and CDR2 as SVGIG (reference sequence). Trimming cost V 0 bases and J 3 bases, with 14 bases left between them. This CDR3 has 15 amino acids. The CDR3 reads CAWSVLGRGYTEAFF. CDR3 sequence (DNA): TGTGCCTGGAGTGTACTGGGTCGAGGGTACACTGAAGCTTTCTTT.

This clone has just a few counts. The chain employs TRBV6-5 and TRBJ1-2, with 9 bases lining up with TRBD1. CDR3 length equals 13 residues. Trimming took 6 bases from V and 8 from J; bases not matched to a gene: 7. CDR1 MNHEY and CDR2 SVGAGI come from the germline V gene. The CDR3 here is CASSQTGGRGYTF. CDR3 in DNA: TGTGCCAGCAGCCAAACAGGGGGCCGGGGCTACACCTTC.

The rearrangement joins TRBV5-1 to TRBJ1-2; the match to TRBD1 covers 9 bases. CDR1 SGHRS and CDR2 YFSETQ come from the germline V gene. V was pared by 4 bases and J by 4 bases, with 5 bases of the junction left unmatched. This CDR3 is 14 amino acids long. The CDR3 DNA reads TGCGCCAGCAGCCCTGGACAGGGGTCCTATGGCTACACCTTC. This translates into CASSPGQGSYGYTF.

A note on this clone: At one end, the junction sequence differs from germline, possibly due to a read error. The genes are TRBV7-2 and TRBJ2-1, with 10 bases aligning to TRBD1. CDR3 size: 14 residues. Germline V lookup: CDR1 SGHTA, CDR2 FQGNSA. CDR3 in DNA: TGTGCCAGCACCTTACGGACAGGGGGCAATGAGCAGTTCTTC. Translated: CASTLRTGGNEQFF. The variable domain in full, completed from reference TRBV7-2 and TRBJ2-1, reads GAGVSQSPSNKVTEKGKDVELRCDPISGHTALYWYRQSLGQGLEFLIYFQGNSAPDKSGLPSDRFSAERTGGSVSTLTIQRTQQEDSAVYLCASTLRTGGNEQFFGPGTRLTVL.

The chain links TRBV9 to TRBJ1-3; D perhaps matches TRBD1 (5 bases). Looked up from germline, CDR1 is SGDLS and CDR2 is YYNGEE. The CDR3 is made up of 17 amino acids. The ends were cut back, 0 bases at V and 0 bases at J, with 13 bases in the middle. The CDR3 DNA reads TGTGCCAGCAGCGTAGCTGGCGGGGGTAACTCTGGAAACACCATATATTTT. It is translated as CASSVAGGGNSGNTIYF.

This clone came up once. The chain has TRBV7-9 and TRBJ1-4; D possibly corresponds to TRBD1 (5 bases). Germline V CDR1 and CDR2: SEHNR, FQNEAQ (reference sequence). The V end was cut by 8 bases, the J end by 4 bases, with 14 bases between. CDR3 length equals 14 residues. CDR3 nucleotide sequence: TGTGCCAGCTCAGAACGCGGGGGTAATGAAAAACTGTTTTTT. Its protein product is CASSERGGNEKLFF.

This rearrangement joins TRBV9 to TRBJ2-2, with 13 positions matching TRBD2. In germline, CDR1 is SGDLS, CDR2 YYNGEE. This CDR3 comprises 16 residues. V lost 1 base to trimming and J lost 7 bases; unmatched junction nucleotides: 4. CDR3 bases: TGTGCCAGCAGCGTAACTAGCGGGAGGGCCGGCGGGGAGCTGTTTTTT. As protein: CASSVTSGRAGGELFF.

The genes are TRBV19 and TRBJ1-4; D might be TRBD1 (6 bases). The CDR3 has 14 residues. V shed 3 bases and J shed 8 bases, with 13 bases lying between them. Germline lookup yields CDR1 LNHDA and CDR2 SQIVND (reference sequence). CDR3 amino acids: CASSIWGLGEKLFF. The CDR3 nucleotides are TGTGCCAGTAGTATTTGGGGGCTTGGAGAAAAACTGTTTTTT.

The rearrangement uses TRBV18 and TRBJ2-7, with 8 bases aligning to TRBD1. Trimming at V came to 5 bases and at J to 6 bases, leaving 9 bases not matched to a gene. The CDR3 totals 14 residues. Germline CDR1 reads KGHSH; CDR2 reads LQKENI. CDR3 in amino acids: CASSSGTGMGEQYF. In DNA, the CDR3 is TGTGCCAGCTCATCCGGGACAGGTATGGGCGAGCAGTACTTC.

The chain carries TRBV2 and TRBJ2-7; 10 positions match TRBD2. J gave up 1 base and V 1 base, and 4 bases lay outside the gene matches. This CDR3 has 16 amino acids. Germline V gives CDR1 SNHLY, CDR2 FYNNEI. CDR3 DNA: TGTGCCAGCAGTGAAGGGCTAGCGGGGGCATCCTACGAGCAGTACTTC. Protein sequence: CASSEGLAGASYEQYF.

This chain uses TRBV5-1 with TRBJ1-2; weak D call: TRBD1 (5 bases). Per the germline V gene, CDR1 is SGHRS and CDR2 is YFSETQ. The CDR3 runs 14 residues. V shed 0 bases and J shed 4 bases, with 10 bases lying between them. CDR3 amino acids: CASSLGQISYGYTF. CDR3 sequence (DNA): TGCGCCAGCAGCTTGGGACAGATCAGCTATGGCTACACCTTC.

The gene calls are TRBV7-9 and TRBJ1-1; D remains ambiguous. V lost 3 bases to trimming and J lost 0 bases, with 8 bases between them. CDR1 and CDR2 (germline): SEHNR, FQNEAQ (reference sequence). There are 14 residues in the CDR3. Written as DNA, the CDR3 is TGTGCCAGCAGCTTTCAGGCCGTGAACACTGAAGCTTTCTTT. This sequence encodes CASSFQAVNTEAFF.

V is TRBV7-7 and J is TRBJ2-5; 9 bases align to TRBD2. The germline V gene has CDR1 SSHAT and CDR2 FNYEAQ (reference sequence). With 1 base clipped from V and 2 bases from J, the junction kept 2 bases outside the gene matches. This CDR3 is built from 15 residues. The CDR3 DNA reads as TGTGCCAGCAGCTTAGGACTAGCGGTTCAAGAGACCCAGTACTTC. It specifies CASSLGLAVQETQYF.

The J gene is TRBJ2-2, the V gene TRBV6-1, with D possibly matching TRBD1 (5 bases). CDR1 is MNHNS and CDR2 is SASEGT in the germline V gene. V was shortened by 4 bases and J by 2 bases, with 17 bases between the two germline ends. This CDR3 is built from 17 residues. The CDR3 spells CASSVLPRRVNTGELFF. DNA for the CDR3: TGTGCCAGCAGTGTTCTTCCCCGCAGGGTCAACACCGGGGAGCTGTTTTTT.

V is TRBV7-8 and J is TRBJ1-1, with D perhaps matching TRBD1 (5 bases). CDR1 is SGHVS and CDR2 is FQNEAQ in the germline V gene. The CDR3 consists of 13 residues. V shed 5 bases and J shed 4 bases, with 11 bases lying between them. The DNA for the CDR3 is TGTGCCAGCAGCGTAGGGGCACTCACTGAAGCTTTCTTT. As protein: CASSVGALTEAFF.

The chain couples TRBV2 to TRBJ1-5; perhaps TRBD1 as D (5 bases). The CDR3 is 16 residues long. V was trimmed by 1 base and J by 4 bases, leaving 14 bases between them. Germline assignment: CDR1 SNHLY and CDR2 FYNNEI. The CDR3 DNA is TGTGCCAGCAGTGAAGTCGGGGGGGGGAAAAATCAGCCCCAGCATTTT. It is translated as CASSEVGGGKNQPQHF.

This clone was counted a few times. The V gene is TRBV18, the J gene TRBJ2-7, with 10 bases fitting TRBD1. The CDR3 has 13 residues. The junction had 1 base not matched to a gene; V was cut back by 4 bases and J by 4 bases. Germline assignment: CDR1 KGHSH and CDR2 LQKENI. CDR3 residues: CASSQGQGYEQYF. The CDR3 nucleotides are TGTGCCAGCTCACAGGGACAGGGGTACGAGCAGTACTTC.

J is TRBJ2-1 and V is TRBV18; tentative D call: TRBD2 (5 bases). The CDR3 runs to 16 residues. The V and J ends lost 0 bases and 4 bases respectively, with 13 bases between them. Germline-derived CDR1 and CDR2 are KGHSH and LQKENI. The CDR3 region is CASSPPTGMRYNEQFF. The CDR3 DNA follows: TGTGCCAGCTCACCACCTACGGGGATGCGGTACAATGAGCAGTTCTTC.